What follows are 14 T cell receptor beta chains derived from one specimen sequenced in a study of OX40 agonist ivuxolimab in advanced cancers. Sequencing was performed with immunoSEQ multiplex PCR; in TCRdb, only in-frame clones are kept and a portion is missing. The data hold around 72,000 clones, with around 89% observed a single time. This sample comprised CD4+ or CD8+ T cells sorted from blood, obtained in a trial of the OX40 agonist ivuxolimab. These TCRs come from an adult with an advanced solid tumor such as melanoma, head and neck, liver or kidney cancer.

V gene TRBV19 combines with J gene TRBJ1-1; D uncertain. V was trimmed by 1 base and J by 0 bases, leaving 12 bases between them. Germline V gene sequence: CDR1 LNHDA, CDR2 SQIVND (reference sequence). The CDR3 is made up of 16 amino acids. In DNA, the CDR3 is TGTGCCAGTAGTATAGTTAGTGGCAGAATGAACACTGAAGCTTTCTTT. Residues: CASSIVSGRMNTEAFF.

This clone was seen more than once but under ten times. V usage is TRBV7-2 and J usage is TRBJ1-1; no clear D. The CDR3 spans 14 residues. Trimming took off 6 bases at V and 4 bases at J, with 15 bases between the two ends. CDR1 is SGHTA, CDR2 FQGNSA, per germline. CDR3 residues: CASRQTWGGTEAFF. Written as DNA, the CDR3 is TGTGCCAGCAGGCAAACATGGGGAGGCACTGAAGCTTTCTTT.

The chain combines TRBV5-1 with TRBJ2-7, with D perhaps assigned TRBD1 or TRBD2 (5 bases each). The CDR3 extends over 12 amino acids. Per germline, CDR1 SGHRS and CDR2 YFSETQ. Trimming stripped 2 bases from V and 4 bases from J, with 7 bases between. The chain's CDR3 is CASSFWGYEQYF. The CDR3 nucleotides are TGCGCCAGCAGCTTTTGGGGGTACGAGCAGTACTTC.

DNA of the CDR3: TGTGCCAGCAGCGCCCAGGGGGCAGGTGAAGCTTTCTTT. Translating it yields CASSAQGAGEAFF. J is TRBJ1-1 and V is TRBV7-3; 8 positions match TRBD1. The junction had 6 bases not matched to a gene; V was cut back by 5 bases and J by 7 bases. The CDR3 extends over 13 amino acids. Germline V lookup: CDR1 SGHTA, CDR2 FQGTGA.

The chain carries TRBV7-8 and TRBJ1-3; maybe TRBD1 (5 bases). CDR1 and CDR2 (germline): SGHVS, FQNEAQ. Trimming took off 6 bases at V and 1 base at J, with 10 bases between the two ends. This CDR3 is built from 14 residues. DNA for the CDR3: TGTGCCAGCAGGCGACGGGGGTCTGGAAACACCATATATTTT. The encoded protein is CASRRRGSGNTIYF.

V gene TRBV18 combines with J gene TRBJ2-1; TRBD1 is a possible D gene (6 bases). Trimming took off 0 bases at V and 3 bases at J, with 15 bases between the two ends. This CDR3 is 17 amino acids long. Looked up from germline, CDR1 is KGHSH and CDR2 is LQKENI. The CDR3 region is CASSPPGAAGGYNEQFF. The CDR3 nucleotides read TGTGCCAGCTCACCACCGGGGGCGGCGGGCGGCTACAATGAGCAGTTCTTC.

V gene TRBV6-6 combines with J gene TRBJ2-7, with TRBD2 identical over 7 bases. CDR3 length: 16 amino acids. Trimming at V came to 6 bases and at J to 0 bases, leaving 11 bases not matched to a gene. Germline V gene sequence: CDR1 MNHNY, CDR2 SVGAGI (reference sequence). CDR3 sequence (DNA): TGTGCCAGCAGCCCCCTCACTAGCGCGAGCTCCTACGAGCAGTACTTC. This encodes CASSPLTSASSYEQYF.

The V call is TRBV18, the J call TRBJ1-1; no firm D call. The CDR3 spans 15 residues. V was trimmed by 0 bases and J by 2 bases, leaving 10 bases between them. Germline lookup yields CDR1 KGHSH and CDR2 LQKENI. The CDR3 spells CASSPPGKANTEAFF. CDR3 sequence (DNA): TGTGCCAGCTCACCACCGGGCAAGGCAAACACTGAAGCTTTCTTT.

V gene TRBV2 combines with J gene TRBJ2-3; the D is unclear. This CDR3 has 15 residues. V was clipped by 1 base and J by 6 bases, with 14 bases between them. Germline V lookup: CDR1 SNHLY, CDR2 FYNNEI. CDR3 DNA sequence: TGTGCCAGCAGTGAAGGTTCAGTCTCTTTCGATACGCAGTATTTT. This sequence encodes CASSEGSVSFDTQYF.

The chain employs TRBV10-3 and TRBJ1-1; no clear D. Germline V gives CDR1 ENHRY, CDR2 SYGVKD. Trimming removed 4 bases from V and 6 bases from J, with 12 bases in between. The CDR3 sequence is 13 residues long. CDR3 in amino acids: CAISGTDAAEAFF. The CDR3, as DNA: TGTGCCATCAGTGGGACGGACGCGGCTGAAGCTTTCTTT.

This rearrangement joins TRBV5-1 to TRBJ1-2; D possibly corresponds to TRBD1 (6 bases). V was pared by 4 bases and J by 2 bases, with 12 bases between. Germline V lookup: CDR1 SGHRS, CDR2 YFSETQ. This CDR3 is 14 amino acids long. CDR3 region: CASSKSQGNYGYTF. The DNA for the CDR3 is TGCGCCAGCAGCAAGAGCCAGGGGAACTATGGCTACACCTTC.

The rearrangement joins TRBV5-8 to TRBJ1-2; no definite D call. Germline CDR1 reads SGHTS; CDR2 reads YDEGEE. The V end lost 4 bases, the J end lost 0 bases, and 10 bases lay between the germline ends. The CDR3 spans 14 residues. The CDR3 nucleotides read TGTGCCAGCAGCCCGGTCGGACCTAACTATGGCTACACCTTC. It is translated as CASSPVGPNYGYTF.

The chain joins TRBV11-3 to TRBJ1-1; D not certain. The germline gives CDR1 SGHNT, CDR2 YENEEA. This CDR3 is built from 13 residues. With 3 bases removed from V and 10 bases from J, the gap between germline ends came to 15 bases. The CDR3 reads CASSFAGTEGAFF. The CDR3 coding sequence is TGTGCCAGCAGCTTCGCGGGCACCGAGGGAGCTTTCTTT.

The chain employs TRBV19 and TRBJ1-1; the match to TRBD1 covers 7 bases. The CDR3 is 16 residues long. Germline CDR1 LNHDA, CDR2 SQIVND (reference sequence). V was pared by 2 bases and J by 1 base, with 7 bases of the junction left unmatched. The CDR3 region has the DNA TGTGCCAGTAGTATATTATATTCAGGGGGGAACACTGAAGCTTTCTTT. Its protein is CASSILYSGGNTEAFF.